The sequence of this T cell receptor beta chain was determined in a study of T cells in Graves' hyperthyroidism and ophthalmopathy. Study in general: At the time of initial diagnosis and before any treatment, peripheral blood was collected. Study-level points and caveats: Blood held most thyroid clonotypes expanded above 0.001 frequency.

Researchers took RNA transcripts and amplified the TCR beta CDR3 regions from them. The primer set for the first-round RT-PCR of the TCR CDR3 was HTBI. TCRdb reprocessed the multiplex PCR reads with MiXCR, giving one entry per CDR3 protein. The profile shows hundreds of thousands of distinct CDR3 sequences, roughly a sixth of them singletons. As to this clonotype: The antigen is not known.

Germline values: CDR1 SGHAT, CDR2 FQNNGV. Trimming left V 5 bases short and J 7 bases short, with 5 bases between. The CDR3 runs 10 residues. The genes are TRBV11-2 and TRBJ1-2; D is ambiguous. The sequence derives from a woman aged 45 to 65 with Graves' hyperthyroidism that later progressed to Graves' ophthalmopathy. Sequenced input: blood. CDR3 DNA: TGTGCCAGCAGCGACGCTGGCTACACCTTC. Amino acid sequence: CASSDAGYTF. Using reference TRBV11-2 and TRBJ1-2 for the parts outside the CDR3, the full variable domain is EAGVAQSPRYKIIEKRQSVAFWCNPISGHATLYWYQQILGQGPKLLIQFQNNGVVDDSQLPKDRFSAERLKGVDSTLKIQPAKLEDSAVYLCASSDAGYTFGSGTRLTVV.